A selection of T cell receptor beta chains follows, all from one sample in a study of blood T cell repertoires in COVID-19. TCRdb keeps only in-frame clones here, not all; method: immunoSEQ multiplex PCR. Here the sample spans around 170,000 clones, about 88% being singletons. The sample comprised peripheral blood. The receptors here all came from a man in his sixties with acute or convalescent COVID-19. Each CDR3 is given with its conserved first and last residue. A D gene is named only where the DNA matches it firmly. Rows may omit the clone size; those that give it use once, few, many or a size class.

clone_size	d_call	j_call	v_call	cdr3_aa	cdr3_nt
.	.	TRBJ2-3	TRBV15	CATSRVGQTDTQYF	TGTGCCACCAGCAGAGTAGGACAGACCGATACGCAGTATTTT
.	.	TRBJ2-1	TRBV4-1	CASSQDLGGYNEQFF	TGCGCCAGCAGCCAAGATTTAGGGGGCTACAATGAGCAGTTCTTC
few	.	TRBJ1-3	TRBV5-6	CASSLQAGDSGNTIYF	TGTGCCAGCAGCTTGCAAGCAGGGGACTCTGGAAACACCATATATTTT
.	TRBD2	TRBJ2-1	TRBV6-6	CASSPILAGKQVRNEQFF	TGTGCCAGCAGTCCGATCCTAGCGGGGAAACAGGTTAGGAATGAGCAGTTCTTC
.	.	TRBJ2-3	TRBV5-4	CASSGANTQYF	TGTGCCAGCAGCGGAGCCAATACGCAGTATTTT
once	.	TRBJ2-3	TRBV6-5	CASRPSRSPTDTQYF	TGTGCCAGCAGACCTTCTAGATCTCCCACAGATACGCAGTATTTT
once	TRBD1	TRBJ1-3	TRBV4-1	CASSLGRGQLRSGNTIYF	TGCGCCAGCAGCCTAGGCAGGGGGCAACTTCGCTCTGGAAACACCATATATTTT
.	.	TRBJ1-1	TRBV2	CASRLNTEAFF	TGTGCCAGCCGTCTGAACACTGAAGCTTTCTTT
.	.	TRBJ1-2	TRBV5-4	CASSPSAGYGYTF	TGTGCCAGCAGCCCCAGTGCTGGCTATGGCTACACCTTC
.	TRBD2	TRBJ2-7	TRBV19	CASSTTGTSGIGTYEQYF	TGTGCCAGTAGTACCACCGGGACTAGCGGGATTGGGACCTACGAGCAGTACTTC
once	TRBD2	TRBJ2-2	TRBV5-1	CASSSAPAGEWTGELFF	TGCGCCAGCAGCTCCGCGCCAGCGGGAGAGTGGACCGGGGAGCTGTTTTTT
.	.	TRBJ1-2	TRBV6-6	CASSYGGNDYGYTF	TGTGCCAGCAGTTACGGGGGCAACGACTATGGCTACACCTTC
.	.	TRBJ1-6	TRBV5-5	CASSSSNSPLHF	TGTGCCAGCAGCTCCTCGAATTCACCCCTCCACTTT
.	.	TRBJ2-2	TRBV18	CASSPEPSDGELFF	TGTGCCAGCTCACCCGAGCCTTCTGACGGGGAGCTGTTTTTT
.	TRBD1	TRBJ1-6	TRBV6-6	CASSYLQGGSPLHF	TGTGCCAGCAGTTACTTACAGGGGGGGTCACCCCTCCACTTT
.	.	TRBJ1-1	TRBV6-5	CASRPARGSTEAFF	TGTGCCAGCAGGCCCGCACGGGGGAGCACTGAAGCTTTCTTT
.	.	TRBJ1-2	TRBV7-9	CASSQGNYGYTF	TGTGCCAGCAGTCAGGGGAACTATGGCTACACCTTC
.	TRBD2	TRBJ2-1	TRBV9	CASSDYEYLGLADNEQFF	TGTGCCAGCAGCGATTACGAATACCTGGGACTAGCGGACAATGAGCAGTTCTTC
.	TRBD2	TRBJ2-7	TRBV7-9	CASSLGAGPGWEQYF	TGTGCCAGCAGCTTAGGAGCGGGGCCCGGGTGGGAGCAGTACTTC
.	TRBD1	TRBJ2-7	TRBV18	CASSPNPGTVGYEQYF	TGTGCCAGCTCACCCAACCCTGGGACAGTTGGGTACGAGCAGTACTTC
once	TRBD2	TRBJ2-3	TRBV4-1	CASSPQMQLAEDTDTQYF	TGCGCCAGCAGCCCCCAAATGCAACTAGCGGAAGACACAGATACGCAGTATTTT
.	.	TRBJ1-3	TRBV9	CASSVDSAGNTIYF	TGTGCCAGCAGCGTAGATTCAGCTGGAAACACCATATATTTT
.	TRBD1	TRBJ1-2	TRBV7-8	CASSLADRGGGYTF	TGTGCCAGCAGCTTAGCGGACAGGGGGGGTGGCTACACCTTC
.	TRBD1	TRBJ1-3	TRBV6-5	CASSPVRQGGNTIYF	TGTGCCAGCAGTCCCGTTCGACAGGGGGGAAACACCATATATTTT
.	TRBD1	TRBJ1-5	TRBV10-1	CASRAPGQGAFPGQPQHF	TGCGCCAGCAGGGCTCCGGGACAGGGGGCGTTCCCAGGTCAGCCCCAGCATTTT
.	.	TRBJ1-2	TRBV4-3	CASSQATGLNYGYTF	TGCGCCAGCAGCCAAGCTACCGGGTTAAACTATGGCTACACCTTC
.	TRBD1	TRBJ2-6	TRBV10-3	CAINQGAGANVLTF	TGTGCCATCAACCAGGGGGCTGGGGCCAACGTCCTGACTTTC
.	.	TRBJ1-2	TRBV7-9	CASSNSGAFMLSYGYTF	TGTGCCAGCAGCAACTCAGGGGCCTTTATGTTGAGCTATGGCTACACCTTC
.	.	TRBJ1-1	TRBV21-1	CASSKRVGYGTGALNTEAFF	.
.	TRBD2	TRBJ2-1	TRBV3-1/TRBV3-2	CASSQAGLALFF	TGTGCCAGCAGCCAAGCGGGACTAGCACTGTTCTTC
.	.	TRBJ1-4	TRBV19	CASSRRGGATNEKLFF	TGTGCCAGTAGCCGGCGGGGGGGTGCAACTAATGAAAAACTGTTTTTT